This TCR beta chain appears in the sequencing data of a study of T cell changes during pregnancy in multiple sclerosis. Germline assignment: CDR1 MNHNS and CDR2 SASEGT. V lost 3 bases to trimming and J lost 4 bases; unmatched junction nucleotides: 8. The CDR3 spans 18 residues. This clone was seen more than once but under ten times. TCRdb keeps only in-frame clones here, not all; method: immunoSEQ multiplex PCR. In the table there are under 50,000 clones, under 95% of which are singletons. The sample here was CD4+ T cells from peripheral blood mononuclear cells, taken in the second trimester of pregnancy. The source of this sequence is a female donor in good health, enrolled as a control in a pregnancy study. The chain is built from TRBV6-1 and TRBJ2-5; TRBD2 agrees at 16 bases. The CDR3 DNA sequence: TGTGCCAGCAGTGATCGGCCTGGGACTAGCGGGGGGGCAGAGACCCAGTACTTC. Its translation: CASSDRPGTSGGAETQYF.